This T cell receptor beta chain was obtained from a study of blood T cell repertoires in COVID-19. CDR1 is MRHNA and CDR2 is SNTAGT in the germline V gene. This CDR3 comprises 15 residues. V lost 3 bases, J lost 1 base, and 1 base stayed unmatched. This clone was seen at least ten times. TCRdb's table, derived via immunoSEQ multiplex PCR, lists solely in-frame clones and lacks some. This table holds approximately 240,000 clones, roughly 80% found once. Specimen: peripheral blood. This sequence originates from a woman aged 25 to 39 who had recovered from COVID-19. The genes are TRBV6-4 and TRBJ2-3; 10 nucleotides match TRBD2. CDR3 bases: TGTGCCAGCAGTGAGGGGACTAGCGGCACAGATACGCAGTATTTT. It encodes CASSEGTSGTDTQYF.